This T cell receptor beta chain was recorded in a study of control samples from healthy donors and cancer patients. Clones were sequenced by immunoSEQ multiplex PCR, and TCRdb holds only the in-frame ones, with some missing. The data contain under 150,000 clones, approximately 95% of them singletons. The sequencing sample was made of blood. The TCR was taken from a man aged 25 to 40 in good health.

CDR3 protein: CASSVGQVNSPLHF. In DNA, the CDR3 is TGTGCCAGCAGCGTAGGGCAGGTGAATTCACCCCTCCACTTT. This sequence joins TRBV9 and TRBJ1-6; no definite D call. Germline-derived CDR1 and CDR2 are SGDLS and YYNGEE. Trimming pared 0 bases from V and 7 bases from J, leaving 8 bases between. The CDR3 loop spans 14 amino acids.